This entry lists 23 T cell receptor beta chains sequenced from one sample in a study of cytomegalovirus exposure and HLA in healthy donors. Profiling relied on immunoSEQ multiplex PCR, and the TCRdb table lists in-frame clones only, not all of them. The repertoire has tens of thousands of clones, roughly 94% of them found once; the top ten carry approximately 2.1%. The specimen sequenced was PBMCs. These receptors came from a woman in her late teens or twenties in good health and CMV-seropositive.

This sequence joins TRBV12-5 and TRBJ2-7, with 9 bases identical to TRBD1. Looked up from germline, CDR1 is LGHNT and CDR2 is FRNRAP. J lost 4 bases, V lost 0 bases, and 19 bases had no gene match. The CDR3 has 20 residues. The CDR3 sequence: CASGLVPSPGQGFSVYEQYF. CDR3 nucleotides: TGTGCTAGTGGTTTGGTACCCTCTCCGGGACAGGGATTTTCGGTTTACGAGCAGTACTTC.

The gene calls are TRBV4-1 and TRBJ2-1; D ambiguous. This CDR3 has 14 amino acids. Germline V lookup: CDR1 MGHRA, CDR2 YSYEKL. The ends were cut back, 4 bases at V and 7 bases at J, with 14 bases in the middle. CDR3 in DNA: TGCGCCAGCAGCCCCCTGCCAGGTATTAATGAGCAGTTCTTC. Its translation: CASSPLPGINEQFF.

The count of this clone is one. V gene TRBV11-2 combines with J gene TRBJ2-3, with unresolved D. The germline CDR1 and CDR2 sequences are SGHAT and FQNNGV. The ends were cut back, 5 bases at V and 0 bases at J, with 15 bases in the middle. CDR3 size: 16 residues. CDR3: CASSRLPPGSTDTQYF. DNA for the CDR3: TGTGCCAGCAGCCGCCTACCCCCCGGTAGCACAGATACGCAGTATTTT.

V usage is TRBV7-8 and J usage is TRBJ2-7; TRBD1 matches 10 bases. The CDR3 is 14 amino acids. Unmatched junction bases numbered 4, after V lost 5 bases and J lost 3 bases. The germline CDR1 and CDR2 sequences are SGHVS and FQNEAQ. The CDR3 nucleotides read TGTGCCAGCAGCCACCGGACAGGGGGCTACGAGCAGTACTTC. Translated, it gives CASSHRTGGYEQYF.

The rearrangement joins TRBV5-1 to TRBJ1-1; 8 nucleotides match TRBD1. Germline V lookup: CDR1 SGHRS, CDR2 YFSETQ. Unmatched junction bases numbered 3, after V lost 2 bases and J lost 6 bases. This CDR3 comprises 13 residues. The CDR3 DNA sequence: TGCGCCAGCAGCTTCGACAGGGGAGCTGAAGCTTTCTTT. Its protein product is CASSFDRGAEAFF. The complete variable domain, with remaining parts taken from reference TRBV5-1 and TRBJ1-1, reads KAGVTQTPRYLIKTRGQQVTLSCSPISGHRSVSWYQQTPGQGLQFLFEYFSETQRNKGNFPGRFSGRQFSNSRSEMNVSTLELGDSALYLCASSFDRGAEAFFGQGTRLTVV.

The gene calls are TRBV27 and TRBJ2-7; 7 bases agree with TRBD1. From germline, CDR1 is MNHEY and CDR2 SMNVEV (reference sequence). V lost 3 bases, J lost 1 base, and 3 bases stayed unmatched. This CDR3 spans 14 amino acids. This CDR3 reads CASSFRDRSYEQYF. The CDR3 nucleotides read TGTGCCAGCAGTTTCCGGGACAGATCCTACGAGCAGTACTTC.

This chain connects TRBV4-3 to TRBJ1-4, with TRBD1 matching over 9 bases. V shed 0 bases, J shed 8 bases, and the junction held 10 bases outside the gene matches. CDR1 and CDR2 (germline): LGHNA, YSLEER. CDR3 length equals 17 residues. The CDR3 loop is CASSQDVAGTGYEKLFF. The CDR3, as DNA: TGCGCCAGCAGCCAAGATGTGGCCGGGACAGGGTACGAAAAACTGTTTTTT.

This clone was seen only a few times. The J gene is TRBJ1-1, the V gene TRBV7-9; a possible D gene is TRBD1 (5 bases). The CDR3 extends over 15 amino acids. CDR1 is SEHNR and CDR2 is FQNEAQ in the germline V gene (reference sequence). Trimming cost V 7 bases and J 1 base, with 16 bases left between them. The CDR3 nucleotides read TGTGCCAGCAAGCCACAGGAGCACTGGAACACTGAAGCTTTCTTT. It codes for CASKPQEHWNTEAFF. Supplemented by reference TRBV7-9 and TRBJ1-1, the full variable domain reads DTGVSQNPRHKITKRGQNVTFRCDPISEHNRLYWYRQTLGQGPEFLTYFQNEAQLEKSRLLSDRFSAERPKGSFSTLEIQRTEQGDSAMYLCASKPQEHWNTEAFFGQGTRLTVV.

This chain uses TRBV13 with TRBJ2-7; D possibly corresponds to TRBD2 (5 bases). The germline V gene has CDR1 PRHDT and CDR2 FYEKMQ (reference sequence). The CDR3 is 15 amino acids. Trimming shortened V by 5 bases and J by 4 bases, and 18 bases separated the two germline ends. CDR3 residues: CASSDQGLKGYEQYF. DNA of the CDR3: TGTGCCAGCAGCGATCAAGGACTGAAGGGATACGAGCAGTACTTC.

This sequence joins TRBV27 and TRBJ2-7; D is undetermined. V shed 4 bases and J shed 2 bases, with 3 bases lying between them. There are 11 residues in the CDR3. Per the germline V gene, CDR1 is MNHEY and CDR2 is SMNVEV (reference sequence). The CDR3: CASSSTYEQYF. DNA for the CDR3: TGTGCCAGCAGTTCTACCTACGAGCAGTACTTC.

This rearrangement joins TRBV25-1 to TRBJ2-2; TRBD2 aligns across 9 bases. CDR3 length equals 15 residues. The germline CDR1 and CDR2 sequences are MGHDK and SYGVNS. V lost 4 bases, J lost 7 bases, and 7 bases stayed unmatched. In DNA, the CDR3 is TGTGCCAGCAGTGTCGTTAGCGGGAGCGGCGGGGAGCTGTTTTTT. Protein: CASSVVSGSGGELFF.

The rearrangement uses TRBV29-1 and TRBJ2-5; tentatively, D is TRBD1 (6 bases). In germline, CDR1 is SQVTM, CDR2 ANQGSEA. CDR3 size: 13 residues. Trimming removed 7 bases from V and 4 bases from J, with 16 bases in between. This chain's CDR3 is CSAQGLGTETQYF. For the CDR3, the DNA is TGCAGCGCCCAGGGGCTTGGGACAGAGACCCAGTACTTC.

This chain connects TRBV2 to TRBJ2-5; a weak D match, TRBD2 (5 bases). Per germline, CDR1 SNHLY and CDR2 FYNNEI. The V end lost 6 bases, the J end lost 3 bases, and 14 bases lay between the germline ends. The CDR3 is made up of 14 amino acids. As DNA, the CDR3 is TGTGCCAGCAGCGCGGACTGGGGAGAAGAGACCCAGTACTTC. Its protein is CASSADWGEETQYF. The full variable domain, rest sourced from reference TRBV2 and TRBJ2-5, is EPEVTQTPSHQVTQMGQEVILRCVPISNHLYFYWYRQILGQKVEFLVSFYNNEISEKSEIFDDQFSVERPDGSNFTLKIRSTKLEDSAMYFCASSADWGEETQYFGPGTRLLVL.

This clone was seen once. The V gene is TRBV18, the J gene TRBJ2-1; TRBD2 matches 8 bases. V dropped 0 bases and J dropped 9; count of bases not matched to a gene: 13. The CDR3 loop spans 17 amino acids. Per germline, CDR1 KGHSH and CDR2 LQKENI. CDR3 amino acids: CASSPPSYGGAFSEQFF. CDR3 DNA sequence: TGTGCCAGCTCACCACCGAGTTACGGGGGGGCTTTCAGTGAGCAGTTCTTC. Drawing the rest from reference TRBV18 and TRBJ2-1, the complete variable domain is NAGVMQNPRHLVRRRGQEARLRCSPMKGHSHVYWYRQLPEEGLKFMVYLQKENIIDESGMPKERFSAEFPKEGPSILRIQQVVRGDSAAYFCASSPPSYGGAFSEQFFGPGTRLTVL.

This chain uses TRBV7-9 with TRBJ1-2; the match to TRBD1 covers 7 bases. The ends lost 1 base at V and 6 bases at J; junction bases unmatched: 17. The CDR3 is 18 residues long. Germline CDR1 is SEHNR and CDR2 is FQNEAQ (reference sequence). This CDR3 reads CASSLVGVGGGGRHGYTF. CDR3 DNA sequence: TGTGCCAGCAGCTTAGTAGGGGTTGGAGGGGGCGGCCGCCATGGCTACACCTTC.

The chain uses TRBV18 and TRBJ1-2, with D tentatively TRBD1 (6 bases). The length of the CDR3 is 14 residues. Trimming took off 4 bases at V and 10 bases at J, with 19 bases between the two ends. Germline V gene lookup returns CDR1 KGHSH and CDR2 LQKENI. CDR3 bases: TGTGCCAGCTCACAATCCGGGACAAATATGGACTACACCTTC. Its protein is CASSQSGTNMDYTF.

This rearrangement joins TRBV11-2 to TRBJ2-1; TRBD1 matches at 8 bases. Trimming cost V 5 bases and J 10 bases; bases outside gene matches: 7. CDR1 SGHAT and CDR2 FQNNGV come from the germline V gene. The CDR3 is 13 residues long. The CDR3 is CASSEDRDREQFF. DNA for the CDR3: TGTGCCAGCAGCGAGGACAGGGACCGCGAGCAGTTCTTC.

V usage is TRBV11-3 and J usage is TRBJ2-7; TRBD1 matches at 7 bases. J lost 3 bases, V lost 6 bases, and 14 bases had no gene match. The CDR3 runs 16 residues. CDR1 and CDR2 from the germline V gene are SGHNT and YENEEA. The CDR3 sequence: CASRGRLPTGNYEQYF. For the CDR3, the DNA is TGTGCCAGCAGGGGGCGATTACCGACAGGGAACTACGAGCAGTACTTC.

This rearrangement joins TRBV30 to TRBJ2-3; 9 nucleotides line up with TRBD2. CDR1 is GTSNPN and CDR2 is SVGIG in the germline V gene (reference sequence). CDR3 length equals 17 residues. V gave up 3 bases and J gave up 4 bases; unmatched junction bases: 14. CDR3 in amino acids: CAWRRVAGATDADTQYF. For the CDR3, the DNA is TGTGCCTGGAGGAGGGTAGCGGGGGCCACCGATGCAGATACGCAGTATTTT.

The chain combines TRBV5-1 with TRBJ1-1, with 7 bases identical to TRBD1. Germline CDR1 is SGHRS and CDR2 is YFSETQ. The ends lost 3 bases at V and 1 base at J; junction bases unmatched: 6. The CDR3 spans 15 residues. The CDR3: CASSWGQKSNTEAFF. The CDR3 nucleotides read TGCGCCAGCAGCTGGGGACAGAAGTCGAACACTGAAGCTTTCTTT.

The chain employs TRBV5-1 and TRBJ2-5; D is perhaps TRBD2 (6 bases). Germline CDR1 and CDR2: SGHRS and YFSETQ. The CDR3 extends over 17 amino acids. Trimming left V 0 bases short and J 2 bases short, with 17 bases between. CDR3 DNA sequence: TGCGCCAGCAGCTTGGGACAGTTGGGAGGAGGGCAAGAGACCCAGTACTTC. Translating it yields CASSLGQLGGGQETQYF.

V usage is TRBV11-2 and J usage is TRBJ2-1, with a possible D match to TRBD2 (6 bases). The CDR3 contains 11 residues. Trimming pared 7 bases from V and 9 bases from J, leaving 10 bases between. Germline-derived CDR1 and CDR2 are SGHAT and FQNNGV. CDR3 in DNA: TGTGCCAGCACCCGAGCGGGTGAGCAGTTCTTC. Its translation is CASTRAGEQFF. Together with reference TRBV11-2 and TRBJ2-1, the CDR3 gives the full variable domain: EAGVAQSPRYKIIEKRQSVAFWCNPISGHATLYWYQQILGQGPKLLIQFQNNGVVDDSQLPKDRFSAERLKGVDSTLKIQPAKLEDSAVYLCASTRAGEQFFGPGTRLTVL.

The genes are TRBV4-3 and TRBJ2-2; TRBD2 might be the D (5 bases). This CDR3 contains 14 residues. Germline loops: CDR1 LGHNA, CDR2 YSLEER. Trimming took off 3 bases at V and 6 bases at J, with 11 bases between the two ends. The CDR3 nucleotides are TGCGCCAGCAGCCAGCAAGGACTCCCCGGGGAGCTGTTTTTT. It encodes CASSQQGLPGELFF.